The 8 T cell receptor beta chains below come from one sample, sequenced in a study of blood T cell repertoires in COVID-19. This table comes from immunoSEQ multiplex PCR, and its TCRdb copy is limited to in-frame clones, with some not included. The sample carries about 68,000 clones, more than 65% recorded once. Material for sequencing was peripheral blood. Every receptor here comes from a woman aged 45-65 years with acute or convalescent COVID-19.

This clone was counted at least ten times. The gene calls are TRBV11-2 and TRBJ2-1; 8 bases are a match to TRBD2. The CDR3 sequence is 15 residues long. Per germline, CDR1 SGHAT and CDR2 FQNNGV. V was pared by 1 base and J by 8 bases, with 7 bases of the junction left unmatched. This chain's CDR3 is CASSLAAGGLYEQFF. CDR3 sequence (DNA): TGTGCCAGCAGCTTAGCGGCGGGAGGATTGTATGAGCAGTTCTTC.

A few counts support this clone. The rearrangement uses TRBV5-4 and TRBJ2-7; D may be TRBD2 (6 bases). The CDR3 totals 15 residues. Germline CDR1 reads SGHNT; CDR2 reads YYREEE (reference sequence). The germline V and J ends were trimmed by 4 bases and 2 bases, with 16 bases remaining between them. The CDR3 is CASSPGFSGPYEQYF. The CDR3 DNA is TGTGCCAGCAGCCCCGGGTTTAGCGGTCCCTACGAGCAGTACTTC.

The rearrangement links TRBV2 to TRBJ1-1; 8 bases fit TRBD1. The trim removed 7 bases at V and 3 bases at J, leaving 7 bases unmatched. The CDR3 spans 14 residues. Germline lookup yields CDR1 SNHLY and CDR2 FYNNEI. The CDR3 bases are TGTGCCAGCACTCGACAGGGGTTCGACACTGAAGCTTTCTTT. It specifies CASTRQGFDTEAFF.

The chain has TRBV4-1 and TRBJ2-7, with a tentative D call TRBD2 (6 bases). CDR1 and CDR2 (germline): MGHRA, YSYEKL. This CDR3 is built from 16 residues. Trimming removed 0 bases from V and 2 bases from J, with 14 bases in between. CDR3 sequence (DNA): TGCGCCAGCAGCCAAGATGACCCCGGGACTGCCTACGAGCAGTACTTC. Protein sequence: CASSQDDPGTAYEQYF.

This clone was seen at least ten times. The chain recombines TRBV2 with TRBJ2-3; 7 bases fit TRBD2. The ends lost 8 bases at V and 11 bases at J; junction bases unmatched: 13. Germline V gene lookup returns CDR1 SNHLY and CDR2 FYNNEI. This CDR3 has 13 amino acids. The CDR3 coding sequence is TGTGCCAGCGATTCGGGGGGAACATCACGGCAGTATTTT. Its protein product is CASDSGGTSRQYF.

The chain recombines TRBV24-1 with TRBJ2-3, with D maybe TRBD1 (6 bases). Between the trimmed V and J ends, which lost 3 bases and 6 bases, there was a span of 9 bases. Germline assignment: CDR1 KGHDR and CDR2 SFDVKD. The CDR3 loop spans 13 amino acids. The CDR3 DNA sequence: TGTGCCACCAGTGATGGGGGCGGGGATACGCAGTATTTT. This sequence encodes CATSDGGGDTQYF.

This chain connects TRBV6-5 to TRBJ2-5; 10 positions agree with TRBD1. Germline CDR1 and CDR2: MNHEY and SVGAGI. With V trimmed by 6 bases and J by 3 bases, 4 bases remained unmatched. The CDR3 is 14 residues long. The chain's CDR3 is CASRSGTGEETQYF. CDR3 in DNA: TGTGCCAGCAGATCCGGGACAGGGGAAGAGACCCAGTACTTC.

The V gene is TRBV3-1 (or the pseudogene TRBV3-2), the J gene TRBJ2-3; 10 bases are shared with TRBD2. With 10 bases clipped from V and 1 base from J, the junction kept 8 bases outside the gene matches. Germline V gene lookup returns CDR1 LGHDT and CDR2 YNNKEL (reference sequence). The CDR3 covers 15 residues. The CDR3 spells CATSPGTSGTDTQYF. DNA of the CDR3: TGTGCCACTTCGCCAGGGACTAGCGGCACAGATACGCAGTATTTT.